A selection of T cell receptor beta chains follows, all from one sample in a study of siplizumab effects on memory and regulatory T cells. Sequenced by immunoSEQ multiplex PCR; TCRdb stores in-frame clones only, minus some. The table lists 80,000 to 130,000 clones, around 94% of them singletons. Source material: Tregs sorted from blood. All receptors derive from a human donor in good health. The conserved cysteine and the conserved F or W are not part of the CDR3 here.

TRBJ2-6 | TRBV18 | 13 | ASSPGRAGANVLT
TRBJ1-5 | TRBV6-1 | 12 | ASKGVSGNQPQH
TRBJ2-4 | TRBV5-4 | 12 | ASSGTGRGNIQY
TRBJ1-2 | TRBV6-1 | 11 | ASRAGGRNGYT
TRBJ2-7 | TRBV30 | 13 | AWRSRAFLGYEQY
TRBJ1-2 | TRBV4-1 | 13 | ASSHDPQTYYGYT
TRBJ1-5 | TRBV28 | 13 | ASSGQGAGNQPQH
TRBJ2-7 | TRBV5-1 | 9 | ASSLDRLEH
TRBJ1-2 | TRBV25-1 | 13 | ASSELGESAYGYT
TRBJ2-7 | TRBV15 | 12 | ATSRGGSSYEQY
TRBJ1-2 | TRBV2 | 15 | ASSEAPGGGMGYGYT
TRBJ2-7 | TRBV2 | 12 | ASRTTGGELRQY
TRBJ2-6 | TRBV7-9 | 17 | ASSLAGSTVSSGANVLT
TRBJ1-2 | TRBV6-1 | 12 | AGAPYRGDYGYT
TRBJ2-1 | TRBV19 | 15 | ASSPSTLAGVHPEQF
TRBJ2-1 | TRBV7-8 | 12 | ASSLGGLYNEQF
TRBJ1-2 | TRBV18 | 16 | ASSPAVLWQGANYGYT
TRBJ1-2 | TRBV19 | 11 | ASSISDWPGYT
TRBJ1-2 | TRBV9 | 12 | ASSVGQGSYGYT
TRBJ1-4 | TRBV14 | 14 | ASSHPQGAGREKLF
TRBJ2-1 | TRBV19 | 15 | ASSEIQGGRSYNEQF
TRBJ2-7 | TRBV6-5 | 11 | ASSYSGRREQY
TRBJ1-2 | TRBV6-5 | 12 | ASSYSTGARGYT
TRBJ2-7 | TRBV11-2 | 10 | ASSGSIHEQY